The clone carrying this T cell receptor beta chain turned up a few times. Its specificity is not known. The CDR3 loop spans 11 amino acids. The trim removed 3 bases at V and 9 bases at J, leaving 2 bases unmatched. CDR1 is SQVTM, CDR2 ANQGSEA, per germline. The library labeled individual cDNA molecules by adding unique molecular identifiers to them. TCRdb re-derived calls from the RACE reads in MiXCR, one entry per CDR3 protein. The table lists some 190,000 distinct CDR3 sequences, around 24% of them singletons. The data belong to a study of human T cells and chemical hapten exposure. Study as a whole: Read at 6 days, the patch tests placed 0.01% DPC on the upper back.

The time point: patch test 1, 2 weeks after DPC sensitization. Sample treatment: therapeutic diphenylcyclopropenone sensitization with weekly scalp DPC. Study-wide results and caveats: While controls formed fewer of them, expanded TCRs formed significantly more large CDR3 similarity clusters. Following DPC sensitization, TCRs present above 1 in 1000 frequency showed no change.

The sequence came from a woman aged 45-60 years with alopecia areata. Some clones in this sample may be carry-over from other donors' samples. The source material was whole blood, sampled in connection with sensitization to the hapten diphenylcyclopropenone (DPC). The chain couples TRBV29-1 to TRBJ2-5; 9 positions agree with TRBD1. Here the CDR3 DNA reads TGCAGCGTTGAGACAGGGGGTGCCCAGTACTTC. Residues: CSVETGGAQYF.